This T cell receptor beta chain was identified in a study of blood T cell repertoires in COVID-19. About the research overall: COVID-19 samples collected from the United States, Italy and Spain covered acute and convalescent phases. Sample material is recorded as cDNA or gDNA derived from T cells, B-cell-depleted T cells, or PBMCs.

V was clipped by 4 bases and J by 0 bases, with 9 bases between them. The CDR3 loop spans 14 amino acids. Per the germline V gene, CDR1 is LGHDT and CDR2 is YNNKEL (reference sequence). This clone was observed a single time. Other nucleotide sequences from this sample produce the same CDR3. Original processing notes: Estimation of nucleated cell counts was performed using reference gene primer amplification. Produced via immunoSEQ multiplex PCR; TCRdb's table is partial and in-frame only. V and J calls plus clone size are reproduced from that table; the DNA served to infer D and trimming. The sample contains under 100,000 clones, over 70% of which appear only once.

This receptor was taken from a human donor in a cohort sampled during active COVID-19. The chain links TRBV3-1 (or the pseudogene TRBV3-2) to TRBJ1-1; a possible D gene is TRBD1 (6 bases). The sequenced sample was peripheral blood. CDR3 nucleotide sequence: TGTGCCAGCAGCCTAGGACAGTTGAACACTGAAGCTTTCTTT. It codes for CASSLGQLNTEAFF.